Sequencing of this T cell receptor beta chain was carried out in a study of radiotherapy plus CTLA-4 blockade in lung cancer. Findings and limits, study-wide: Researchers report tumor-derived TCR clones expanding in blood after radiotherapy plus ipilimumab.

On this clone itself: Its antigen is still unknown.

TCRdb's copy holds only in-frame clones and misses some; the assay was immunoSEQ multiplex PCR. The table includes tens of thousands of clones, 60% to 85% detected once. The germline V and J ends were trimmed by 0 bases and 5 bases, with 21 bases remaining between them. The CDR3 is 17 residues long. Germline V gives CDR1 SGHRS, CDR2 YFSETQ. The V call is TRBV5-1, the J call TRBJ2-7, with D perhaps matching TRBD1 (6 bases). The clonotype was recovered from a human donor with non-small cell lung cancer that progressed on radiotherapy plus ipilimumab. Sequencing was performed on peripheral blood, taken from a patient treated with radiotherapy plus ipilimumab. The CDR3 coding sequence is TGCGCCAGCAGCTTGGGCCCCCAGGCAGGGGATGTACACGAGCAGTACTTC. Amino acids: CASSLGPQAGDVHEQYF.